This T cell receptor (beta chain) was documented in a study of PD-L1 blockade in urothelial cancer. Study-wide context: Males with bladder-origin urothelial cancer constituted about nine tenths of the roughly 29 patients. Blood analysis occurred 3 weeks (second dose) and 6 weeks after treatment start. Per blood sample, T cells had a median of around 150,000. The study, taken as a whole, reports: Tumor-associated clones in blood expanded more at 3 weeks in durable-benefit patients.

Concerning this clone itself: As yet, its antigen is unknown.

The assay was immunoSEQ multiplex PCR, and TCRdb's table has in-frame clones only and misses some. The data hold some 25,000 clones, with about 88% observed a single time. The CDR3 is 15 residues long. CDR1 is SNHLY, CDR2 FYNNEI, per germline. The ends lost 0 bases at V and 8 bases at J; junction bases unmatched: 5. The source of this sequence is a man aged 60 to 75 with urothelial cancer. Here the sequenced sample was PBMCs, taken around atezolizumab (anti-PD-L1) treatment. This chain connects TRBV2 to TRBJ2-1; the match to TRBD1 covers 9 bases. The CDR3 DNA reads TGTGCCAGCAGTGAAGCGGGACAGGGTTTTTATGAGCAGTTCTTC. Translation gives CASSEAGQGFYEQFF.